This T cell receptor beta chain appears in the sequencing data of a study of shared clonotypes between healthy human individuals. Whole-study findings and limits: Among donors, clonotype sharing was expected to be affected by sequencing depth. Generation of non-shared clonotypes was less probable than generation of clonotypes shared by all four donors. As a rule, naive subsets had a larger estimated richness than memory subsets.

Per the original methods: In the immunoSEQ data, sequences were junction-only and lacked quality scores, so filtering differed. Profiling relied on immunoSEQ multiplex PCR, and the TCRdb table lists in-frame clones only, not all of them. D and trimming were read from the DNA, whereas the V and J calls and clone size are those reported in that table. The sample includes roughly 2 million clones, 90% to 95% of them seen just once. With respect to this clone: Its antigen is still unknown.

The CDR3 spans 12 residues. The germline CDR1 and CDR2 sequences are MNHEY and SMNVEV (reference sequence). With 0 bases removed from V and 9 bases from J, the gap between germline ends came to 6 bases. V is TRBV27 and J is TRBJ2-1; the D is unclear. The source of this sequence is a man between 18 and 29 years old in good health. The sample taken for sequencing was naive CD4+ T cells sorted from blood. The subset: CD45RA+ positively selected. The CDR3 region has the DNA TGTGCCAGCAGTTTATCGGGTAGTGAGCAGTTCTTC. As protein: CASSLSGSEQFF.